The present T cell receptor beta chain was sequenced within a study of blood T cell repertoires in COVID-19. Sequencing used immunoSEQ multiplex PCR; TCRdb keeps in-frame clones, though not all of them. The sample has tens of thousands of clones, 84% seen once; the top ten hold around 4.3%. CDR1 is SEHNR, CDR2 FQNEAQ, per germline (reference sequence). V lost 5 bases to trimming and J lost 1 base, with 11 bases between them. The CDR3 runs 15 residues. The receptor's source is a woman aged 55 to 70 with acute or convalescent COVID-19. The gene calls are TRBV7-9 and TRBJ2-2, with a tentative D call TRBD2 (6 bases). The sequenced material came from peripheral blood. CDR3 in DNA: TGTGCCAGCAGCCTCGACGGGAGGAACACCGGGGAGCTGTTTTTT. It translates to CASSLDGRNTGELFF.